The clone carrying this T cell receptor (beta chain) has just one count. The antigen is not known. Donors were healthy HIV-negative adults without recent acute infections or vaccinations. Deep-level running was used for the assay. How the authors handled the data: Junction-only immunoSEQ data arrived without quality scores, meaning filtering differed. Sequenced by immunoSEQ multiplex PCR; TCRdb stores in-frame clones only, minus some. V, J and clone size are those of that table, while D and trimming were read from the DNA. The sample contains roughly 1,600,000 clones, approximately 98.5% of which appear only once. Germline assignment: CDR1 LNHDA and CDR2 SQIVND (reference sequence). The V gene lost 1 base and the J gene lost 3 bases, with 10 bases spanning the gap. This CDR3 has 15 residues. This sample is drawn from a study of shared clonotypes between healthy human individuals. Study-wide results and caveats: Tissues were not sampled, only blood, and their repertoires likely differ.

The receptor was derived from a man aged 25-45 years in good health. V usage is TRBV19 and J usage is TRBJ1-5; D unclear. Sample: naive CD4+ T cells sorted from blood. Subset described: CD45RA+ positively selected. CDR3 protein: CASSIVFSFNQPQHF. CDR3 coding DNA: TGTGCCAGTAGTATAGTATTCAGCTTCAATCAGCCCCAGCATTTT.